This TCR beta chain was captured in a study of healthy donors' naive CD4 and CD8 T cells. About the study: A new alpha primer set targeted every functional IMGT alpha variant.

CDR1 SQVTM and CDR2 ANQGSEA come from the germline V gene. This CDR3 contains 13 residues. The germline V and J ends were trimmed by 4 bases and 2 bases, with 9 bases remaining between them. General study results and limits: Naive CD4+ and CD8+ cells reportedly differed in usage of most V and J genes.

Concerning this clonotype: The antigen is not known.

Starting from approximately 500 ng of total RNA, TCR libraries were made with linear amplification. TCRdb re-derived calls from the reads in MiXCR, one entry per CDR3 protein. The sample yields about 180,000 distinct CDR3 sequences, 65% to 80% seen once. The sequence was collected from a pool of human donors in good health; the sample pools cells from several healthy donors. The chain uses TRBV29-1 and TRBJ2-1, with D unresolved. Sequenced material: naive CD4+ and CD8+ T cells sorted from blood, pooled from several donors. The CDR3 spells CSVVYNTYNEQFF. Here the CDR3 DNA reads TGCAGCGTTGTATATAATACCTACAATGAGCAGTTCTTC.